The present T cell receptor beta chain was sequenced within a study of cytomegalovirus exposure and HLA in healthy donors. Only one count was recorded for this clone. Primers included in the PCR were 60 Vbeta and 13 Jbeta primers. TCRdb keeps only in-frame clones here, not all; method: immunoSEQ multiplex PCR. The profile shows about 200,000 clones, approximately 85% of them singletons. Germline lookup yields CDR1 SGHRS and CDR2 YFSETQ. J lost 6 bases, V lost 0 bases, and 13 bases had no gene match. This CDR3 is 18 amino acids long. All the people who gave samples were healthy bone marrow donors. Sequencing was done on a sample of PBMCs. The clonotype originates from a girl aged 5-17 years in good health and CMV-seropositive. This chain links TRBV5-1 with TRBJ2-3; 10 positions match TRBD2. CDR3 sequence: CASSLGVSGGTALDTQYF. Here the CDR3 DNA reads TGCGCCAGCAGCTTGGGAGTTAGCGGGGGGACCGCTTTGGATACGCAGTATTTT. The entire variable domain, with the rest obtained from reference TRBV5-1 and TRBJ2-3, is as follows: KAGVTQTPRYLIKTRGQQVTLSCSPISGHRSVSWYQQTPGQGLQFLFEYFSETQRNKGNFPGRFSGRQFSNSRSEMNVSTLELGDSALYLCASSLGVSGGTALDTQYFGPGTRLTVL.